The 17 T cell receptor beta chains below come from one sample, sequenced in a study of blood T cell repertoires in COVID-19. Profiling relied on immunoSEQ multiplex PCR, and the TCRdb table lists in-frame clones only, not all of them. This sample yields 190,000 or so clones, of which 80% to 90% are seen a single time; just under 0.9% belongs to the top ten. Material: peripheral blood. Source of these receptors: a woman under 30 who had recovered from COVID-19.

The V gene is TRBV7-2, the J gene TRBJ1-3; D call uncertain. The germline V and J ends were trimmed by 1 base and 0 bases, with 7 bases remaining between them. In germline, CDR1 is SGHTA, CDR2 FQGNSA. The CDR3 length is 15 residues. The CDR3 here is CASSLEIYSGNTIYF. As DNA, the CDR3 is TGTGCCAGCAGCTTAGAGATCTACTCTGGAAACACCATATATTTT.

The V call is TRBV2, the J call TRBJ1-2; D may be TRBD1 (5 bases). Trimming stripped 0 bases from V and 4 bases from J, with 12 bases between. Per the germline V gene, CDR1 is SNHLY and CDR2 is FYNNEI. This CDR3 is built from 15 residues. CDR3 nucleotide sequence: TGTGCCAGCAGTGAAGCCCTTCCGCAGGGCTATGGCTACACCTTC. The encoded protein is CASSEALPQGYGYTF.

The CDR3 region is CASSYSRTSGEWRIQYF. DNA for the CDR3: TGTGCCAGCAGTTACTCCCGGACTAGCGGGGAGTGGCGCATTCAGTACTTC. The rearrangement uses TRBV6-2 or TRBV6-3 and TRBJ2-4; TRBD2 matches at 12 bases. Looked up from germline, CDR1 is MNHEY and CDR2 is SVGEGT. The V segment lost 0 bases and the J segment 9 bases; nucleotides outside the gene matches: 9. CDR3 length: 17 residues.

The chain recombines TRBV29-1 with TRBJ2-1; 10 bases match TRBD2. Germline V lookup: CDR1 SQVTM, CDR2 ANQGSEA. J was trimmed by 4 bases and V by 0 bases; bases with no gene match: 3. The CDR3 sequence is 15 residues long. The CDR3 protein is CSVEEPLAGYNEQFF. DNA for the CDR3: TGCAGCGTTGAAGAACCACTAGCGGGATACAATGAGCAGTTCTTC.

This clone has more than one count but fewer than ten. The CDR3 here is CASSFEYWGETEAFF. The CDR3 DNA sequence: TGTGCCAGCAGCTTCGAGTATTGGGGGGAAACTGAAGCTTTCTTT. V is TRBV7-9 and J is TRBJ1-1; D possibly corresponds to TRBD1 (5 bases). Between the trimmed V and J ends, which lost 3 bases and 5 bases, there was a span of 16 bases. Germline V gene data show CDR1 as SEHNR and CDR2 as FQNEAQ (reference sequence). The CDR3 totals 15 residues.

This clone was counted a few times. The chain recombines TRBV5-1 with TRBJ1-5; 7 positions agree with TRBD1. The CDR3 totals 13 residues. The V segment lost 4 bases and the J segment 4 bases; nucleotides outside the gene matches: 2. The germline CDR1 and CDR2 sequences are SGHRS and YFSETQ. The CDR3 sequence is CASSRTGNQPQHF. For the CDR3, the DNA is TGCGCCAGCAGCCGGACAGGAAATCAGCCCCAGCATTTT.

This clone appeared once. The genes are TRBV7-3 and TRBJ2-2; maybe TRBD1 (5 bases). Trimming removed 5 bases from V and 3 bases from J, with 13 bases in between. CDR3 length equals 15 residues. Germline V CDR1 and CDR2: SGHTA, FQGTGA. CDR3 sequence (DNA): TGTGCCAGCAGCCCCCAGGGCCATGACACCGGGGAGCTGTTTTTT. Its translation is CASSPQGHDTGELFF.

This sequence joins TRBV2 and TRBJ1-5, with D unclear. The CDR3 is 15 amino acids. Trimming took off 1 base at V and 0 bases at J, with 7 bases between the two ends. Looked up from germline, CDR1 is SNHLY and CDR2 is FYNNEI. In DNA form, the CDR3 reads TGTGCCAGCAGTGAAGAAGCTAATAGCAATCAGCCCCAGCATTTT. This codes for CASSEEANSNQPQHF.

The chain has TRBV7-8 and TRBJ1-2; D gene ambiguous. V lost 1 base, J lost 1 base, and 4 bases lay in between. Germline CDR1 SGHVS, CDR2 FQNEAQ. The length of the CDR3 is 13 residues. CDR3 nucleotides: TGTGCCAGCAGCTTAGAACTTAACTATGGCTACACCTTC. It specifies CASSLELNYGYTF.

The chain has TRBV7-3 and TRBJ2-5; 8 nucleotides match TRBD1. Germline V CDR1 and CDR2: SGHTA, FQGTGA. CDR3 length: 17 residues. Losses at the gene ends were 5 bases for V and 5 bases for J; bases not matched to a gene: 16. Here the CDR3 reads CASSIKATGTGGETQYF. For the CDR3, the DNA is TGTGCCAGCAGCATTAAAGCCACCGGGACAGGCGGGGAGACCCAGTACTTC.

J is TRBJ2-1 and V is TRBV11-2; D is possibly TRBD2 (6 bases). Germline V gives CDR1 SGHAT, CDR2 FQNNGV. With 0 bases removed from V and 0 bases from J, the gap between germline ends came to 15 bases. This CDR3 contains 18 residues. Here the CDR3 reads CASSLEGGIFFSYNEQFF. CDR3 DNA sequence: TGTGCCAGCAGCTTAGAGGGCGGGATCTTCTTCTCCTACAATGAGCAGTTCTTC.

The chain joins TRBV4-3 to TRBJ2-2; the D gene is possibly TRBD2 (5 bases). Germline V gene data show CDR1 as LGHNA and CDR2 as YSLEER. This CDR3 has 17 amino acids. V was trimmed by 0 bases and J by 1 base, leaving 12 bases between them. The CDR3 nucleotides read TGCGCCAGCAGCCAAGATCGACTACCATTGAACACCGGGGAGCTGTTTTTT. It yields the protein CASSQDRLPLNTGELFF.

The V and J genes are TRBV7-2 and TRBJ2-2; 10 nucleotides align to TRBD2. J gave up 4 bases and V 5 bases, and 10 bases lay outside the gene matches. The germline CDR1 and CDR2 sequences are SGHTA and FQGNSA. The CDR3 extends over 17 amino acids. The CDR3, as DNA: TGTGCCAGCAGCGTACTAGCGGGACCCGAGGGCACCGGGGAGCTGTTTTTT. Translation gives CASSVLAGPEGTGELFF.

This clone came up once. The chain joins TRBV7-6 to TRBJ1-1, with D hard to call. The CDR3 length is 13 residues. CDR1 SGHVS and CDR2 FNYEAQ come from the germline V gene. Trimming removed 5 bases from V and 1 base from J, with 8 bases in between. The CDR3 spells CASSILANTEAFF. CDR3 sequence (DNA): TGTGCCAGCAGCATATTAGCGAACACTGAAGCTTTCTTT.

The chain combines TRBV5-6 with TRBJ1-2, with TRBD1 matching 9 bases. Germline-derived CDR1 and CDR2 are SGHDT and YYEEEE. Losses at the gene ends were 4 bases for V and 0 bases for J; bases not matched to a gene: 4. CDR3 length: 15 residues. This CDR3 is CASSPGTGTNYGYTF. The CDR3 DNA reads as TGTGCCAGCAGCCCGGGGACAGGGACTAACTATGGCTACACCTTC. Full variable domain (rest looked up from reference TRBV5-6 and TRBJ1-2): DAGVTQSPTHLIKTRGQQVTLRCSPKSGHDTVSWYQQALGQGPQFIFQYYEEEERQRGNFPDRFSGHQFPNYSSELNVNALLLGDSALYLCASSPGTGTNYGYTFGSGTRLTVV.

The chain links TRBV9 to TRBJ2-1, with a tentative D call TRBD2 (5 bases). Germline values: CDR1 SGDLS, CDR2 YYNGEE. V lost 0 bases to trimming and J lost 0 bases, with 19 bases between them. This CDR3 comprises 19 residues. CDR3 sequence reads: CASSVVLGPFGSSYNEQFF. In nucleotides, the CDR3 is TGTGCCAGCAGCGTAGTTCTAGGACCCTTTGGGAGCTCCTACAATGAGCAGTTCTTC.

The rearrangement links TRBV7-2 to TRBJ2-5, with 11 positions matching TRBD1. V gave up 5 bases and J gave up 2 bases; unmatched junction bases: 10. The CDR3 runs to 17 residues. CDR1 and CDR2 from the germline V gene are SGHTA and FQGNSA. The CDR3 spells CASSLDGDRGEQETQYF. CDR3 nucleotide sequence: TGTGCCAGCAGCCTAGACGGGGACAGGGGGGAACAAGAGACCCAGTACTTC.